This T cell receptor (beta chain) was identified during a study of regulatory T cells in long-lasting Graves disease. At the level of the study: Persistent Graves' disease denoted over 5 years of antithyroid drugs plus positive TSH receptor antibodies.

Germline CDR1 and CDR2: SGHAT and FQNNGV. This CDR3 region has 12 residues. For this clonotype: Its antigen is as yet unknown. With a much larger clone just one base away, this may be a read error.

Through Arm-PCR of CDR3 regions and iRepertoire HTBI primers, TCR beta libraries were built. In TCRdb, the multiplex PCR reads were re-called with MiXCR into one record per CDR3 protein. The sample lists about 470,000 distinct CDR3 sequences, around 21% occurring once. Notes on the study in general: Persistent patients shared more public clonotypes (roughly 2,500) than new patients (roughly 1,000).

The time point was: persistent/refractory GD, antithyroid drugs over 5 years with positive TRAb. The authors made the TCR library using RNA they extracted from PBMCs. Roughly 9 milliliters of peripheral blood went into EDTA tubes. V gene TRBV11-2 combines with J gene TRBJ1-1; no firm D call. The sample in question was peripheral blood mononuclear cells (PBMCs), obtained when the disease was refractory, from a patient treated with antithyroid drugs. This receptor was taken from a female donor with Graves disease. CDR3 sequence reads: CATRKMNTEAIF. CDR3 nucleotide sequence: TGTGCCACCAGGAAAATGAACACTGAAGCTATCTTT. Supplemented by reference TRBV11-2 and TRBJ1-1, the full variable domain reads EAGVAQSPRYKIIEKRQSVAFWCNPISGHATLYWYQQILGQGPKLLIQFQNNGVVDDSQLPKDRFSAERLKGVDSTLKIQPAKLEDSAVYLCATRKMNTEAIFGQGTRLTVV.